These 14 T cell receptor beta chains originate from one sample sequenced in a study of vaccination and CD4 T cells after COVID-19. An Oncomine TCR Beta short-read assay was used to sequence the DNA from cultured CD4+ T cells. TCRdb used MiXCR to reprocess the PCR reads, holding one entry per CDR3 protein. The sample has 15,000 to 20,000 distinct CDR3 sequences; around 80% are singletons. Described treatment: 10-day PBMC culture with coronavirus spike peptide pools or control peptides (ViraFEST assay). These TCRs are of unknown antigen specificity. The source was CD4+ T cells from blood, cultured in vitro, collected after SARS-CoV-2 vaccination. These receptor sequences come from a human donor who received a COVID-19 vaccine.

The V call is TRBV6-5, the J call TRBJ2-3, with D unclear. Germline loops: CDR1 MNHEY, CDR2 SVGAGI. Trimming pared 2 bases from V and 0 bases from J, leaving 6 bases between. This CDR3 is 14 amino acids long. Written as DNA, the CDR3 is TGTGCCAGCAGTTACAGGAGTAGCACAGATACGCAGTATTTT. It specifies CASSYRSSTDTQYF.

J is TRBJ1-5 and V is TRBV28; unclear D gene. The CDR3 loop spans 14 amino acids. With 7 bases removed from V and 5 bases from J, the gap between germline ends came to 15 bases. In germline, CDR1 is MDHEN, CDR2 SYDVKM. CDR3 region: CASTLGGIDQPQHF. DNA of the CDR3: TGTGCCAGCACCTTGGGAGGGATCGATCAGCCCCAGCATTTT.

In its sample, this clonotype was seen a few times. The chain joins TRBV7-9 to TRBJ1-6; 7 bases align to TRBD1. This CDR3 has 15 residues. V lost 3 bases, J lost 5 bases, and 4 bases stayed unmatched. Germline lookup yields CDR1 SEHNR and CDR2 FQNEAQ (reference sequence). The CDR3 region is CASSFGTADNSPLHF. CDR3 nucleotide sequence: TGTGCCAGCAGCTTCGGGACAGCTGATAATTCACCCCTCCACTTT.

The J gene is TRBJ1-2, the V gene TRBV19; D may be TRBD1 (5 bases). This CDR3 comprises 14 residues. Germline CDR1 reads LNHDA; CDR2 reads SQIVND (reference sequence). Trimming shortened V by 6 bases and J by 4 bases, and 15 bases separated the two germline ends. The CDR3, as DNA: TGTGCCAGTAGATCACCTGGGGGGGTCTATGGCTACACCTTC. This codes for CASRSPGGVYGYTF.

This clonotype was seen more than once but under ten times. The chain uses TRBV20-1 and TRBJ1-3, with 8 positions matching TRBD1. The CDR3 consists of 14 residues. J lost 2 bases, V lost 6 bases, and 6 bases had no gene match. In germline, CDR1 is DFQATT, CDR2 SNEGSKA (reference sequence). The CDR3 DNA is TGCAGTGCCGTACAGGGGGTGGCTGGAAACACCATATATTTT. The encoded protein is CSAVQGVAGNTIYF.

The genes are TRBV19 and TRBJ1-1; D call uncertain. Germline V lookup: CDR1 LNHDA, CDR2 SQIVND (reference sequence). The ends were cut back, 3 bases at V and 10 bases at J, with 15 bases in the middle. This CDR3 region has 13 residues. CDR3 protein: CASSISKGSRAFF. The CDR3 region has the DNA TGTGCCAGTAGTATCTCTAAGGGCAGCCGAGCTTTCTTT.

The J gene is TRBJ1-1, the V gene TRBV20-1; no reliable D call. The CDR3 covers 11 residues. Trimming cost V 2 bases and J 7 bases, with 8 bases left between them. CDR1 is DFQATT, CDR2 SNEGSKA, per germline (reference sequence). CDR3 nucleotides: TGCAGTGCTAGAAGGCTGGGTGAAGCTTTCTTT. Its translation is CSARRLGEAFF.

This chain links TRBV6-1 with TRBJ2-1; D gene ambiguous. With 2 bases removed from V and 2 bases from J, the gap between germline ends came to 10 bases. CDR3 length equals 15 residues. Per germline, CDR1 MNHNS and CDR2 SASEGT. The CDR3 nucleotides are TGTGCCAGCAGTGAAAGATGGAGCCCCTACAATGAGCAGTTCTTC. It translates to CASSERWSPYNEQFF.

The rearrangement joins TRBV11-3 to TRBJ2-3; no firm D call. The germline V gene encodes CDR1 SGHNT and CDR2 YENEEA. V shed 0 bases and J shed 1 base, with 5 bases lying between them. This CDR3 has 14 amino acids. DNA of the CDR3: TGTGCCAGCAGCTTAGATGGTGGCACAGATACGCAGTATTTT. Residues: CASSLDGGTDTQYF.

This chain uses TRBV2 with TRBJ2-7, with D possibly being TRBD1 (5 bases). V was shortened by 3 bases and J by 3 bases, with 12 bases between the two germline ends. This CDR3 has 14 residues. CDR1 is SNHLY and CDR2 is FYNNEI in the germline V gene. The CDR3 bases are TGTGCCAGCAGTGATGCAGGGCAGGTCTACGAGCAGTACTTC. Its protein product is CASSDAGQVYEQYF.

The chain has TRBV2 and TRBJ1-2; 7 bases line up with TRBD1. With V trimmed by 7 bases and J by 2 bases, 22 bases remained unmatched. The CDR3 extends over 19 amino acids. Germline V gives CDR1 SNHLY, CDR2 FYNNEI. CDR3 nucleotide sequence: TGTGCCAGCAACCTAGACCCTACAGGGGATGGGCGAGGGAACTATGGCTACACCTTC. It specifies CASNLDPTGDGRGNYGYTF. The full variable domain, rest sourced from reference TRBV2 and TRBJ1-2, is EPEVTQTPSHQVTQMGQEVILRCVPISNHLYFYWYRQILGQKVEFLVSFYNNEISEKSEIFDDQFSVERPDGSNFTLKIRSTKLEDSAMYFCASNLDPTGDGRGNYGYTFGSGTRLTVV.

This clonotype has a handful of counts. V and J are TRBV11-3 and TRBJ2-5; D ambiguous. The CDR3 length is 13 residues. V lost 0 bases and J lost 3, with 5 bases in between. CDR1 is SGHNT, CDR2 YENEEA, per germline. The DNA of the CDR3 is TGTGCCAGCAGCTTAGATGGGGAAGAGACCCAGTACTTC. This gives the protein CASSLDGEETQYF.

As regards this clonotype: One end of the junction is discordant with germline, which a read error may explain. The V and J genes are TRBV20-1 and TRBJ2-1; possible D gene TRBD2, 7 bases. Germline V CDR1 and CDR2: DFQATT, SNEGSKA (reference sequence). This CDR3 spans 11 amino acids. The CDR3 here is CSASSRGGAMF. In DNA form, the CDR3 reads TGCAGTGCTAGCTCTCGTGGGGGGGCCATGTTC.

The genes are TRBV12-3 or TRBV12-4 and TRBJ1-2; D unclear. CDR3 length: 15 residues. V dropped 3 bases and J dropped 3 bases, with 14 bases sitting between them. CDR3 sequence reads: CASSLMGSRDYGYTF. In nucleotides, the CDR3 is TGTGCCAGCAGTTTGATGGGTAGCCGAGACTATGGCTACACCTTC.